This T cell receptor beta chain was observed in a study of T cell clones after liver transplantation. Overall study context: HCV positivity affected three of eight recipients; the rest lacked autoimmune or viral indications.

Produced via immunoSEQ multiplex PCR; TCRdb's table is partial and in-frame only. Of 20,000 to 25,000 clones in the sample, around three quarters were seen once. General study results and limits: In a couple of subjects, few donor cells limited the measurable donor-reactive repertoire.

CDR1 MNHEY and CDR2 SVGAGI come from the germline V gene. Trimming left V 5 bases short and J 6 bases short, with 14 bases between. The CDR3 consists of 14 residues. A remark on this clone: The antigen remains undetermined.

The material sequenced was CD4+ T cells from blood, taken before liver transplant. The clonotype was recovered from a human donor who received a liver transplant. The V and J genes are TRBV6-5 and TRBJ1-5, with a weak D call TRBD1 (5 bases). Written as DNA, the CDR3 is TGTGCCAGCAGTACAAGGGGAAATGGTCAGCCCCAGCATTTT. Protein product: CASSTRGNGQPQHF.